The 28 T cell receptor beta chains given below trace back to one sample, sequenced in a study of CD8+ T cells in alopecia areata (dated 2018 in TCRdb). This sample's time point label indicates: less than five weeks on oral tofacitinib. In light of the paper, this sample's treatment or condition label describes: oral pan-JAK inhibitor, 5-10 mg twice daily. Library prep was done by the immunoSEQ multiplex PCR assay. RNA was extracted from all samples and reverse transcribed into cDNA, which served as template for TCR sequencing. TCRdb holds this immuneACCESS table with in-frame rearrangements only. Some clones are missing; in checked studies, unresolved V genes explain under half, and the rest has no known cause. A total of 90,000 to 150,000 clones appear in this sample, 53% of them only once. Together, the top ten hold roughly 0.45% of the sample. The material was CD4+ T cells sorted from blood, obtained at week 4, from a patient treated with tofacitinib. Receptors were obtained from a human donor with alopecia areata.

This clone was counted only a few times. The gene calls are TRBV2 and TRBJ1-2; D ambiguous. Trimming removed 3 bases from V and 5 bases from J, with 4 bases in between. The CDR3 is made up of 11 amino acids. Germline loops: CDR1 SNHLY, CDR2 FYNNEI. The CDR3: CASSEGYGYTF. DNA for the CDR3: TGTGCCAGCAGTGAGGGGTATGGCTACACCTTC.

The chain uses TRBV29-1 and TRBJ2-1; maybe TRBD2 (5 bases). The CDR3 is 14 amino acids. V lost 5 bases and J 7 bases, leaving 18 bases between the germline ends. CDR1 is SQVTM and CDR2 is ANQGSEA in the germline V gene. This CDR3 is CSVSNMLAQNEQFF. The CDR3 DNA reads as TGCAGCGTTTCGAACATGCTAGCCCAAAATGAGCAGTTCTTC.

Worth noting for this clone: The same CDR3 is also encoded by other DNA sequences in this sample. V usage is TRBV2 and J usage is TRBJ1-2; possible D gene TRBD1, 6 bases. This CDR3 is 13 amino acids long. The germline V and J ends were trimmed by 3 bases and 3 bases, with 8 bases remaining between them. Germline CDR1 SNHLY, CDR2 FYNNEI. The CDR3 DNA sequence: TGTGCCAGCAGTGAGGGGGGCTACTATGGCTACACCTTC. It is translated as CASSEGGYYGYTF.

In its sample, this clone was seen once. The gene calls are TRBV6-1 and TRBJ1-5; D is undetermined. Per the germline V gene, CDR1 is MNHNS and CDR2 is SASEGT. Trimming removed 3 bases at V and 2 bases at J, with 11 bases between. There are 15 residues in the CDR3. The CDR3 DNA is TGTGCCAGCAGTGAGACTATAAATGGCAATCAGCCCCAGCATTTT. Translation gives CASSETINGNQPQHF.

The chain links TRBV9 to TRBJ2-3; no definite D call. Trimming took off 2 bases at V and 3 bases at J, with 13 bases between the two ends. Germline assignment: CDR1 SGDLS and CDR2 YYNGEE. The CDR3 is 15 amino acids. CDR3 loop: CASSVTEFRTDTQYF. The DNA for the CDR3 is TGTGCCAGCAGCGTGACGGAGTTTCGAACAGATACGCAGTATTTT.

The CDR3 reads CASSAAGGQYF. The CDR3 nucleotides read TGTGCCAGCAGTGCTGCCGGGGGTCAGTACTTC. V and J are TRBV6-1 and TRBJ2-7, with D possibly being TRBD2 (6 bases). Trimming took off 4 bases at V and 10 bases at J, with 11 bases between the two ends. The CDR3 consists of 11 residues. CDR1 and CDR2 (germline): MNHNS, SASEGT.

This clone was counted a few times. The chain uses TRBV29-1 and TRBJ2-7, with D possibly TRBD1 on 7 matching bases. Trimming pared 5 bases from V and 1 base from J, leaving 15 bases between. Germline V CDR1 and CDR2: SQVTM, ANQGSEA. This CDR3 region has 14 residues. The CDR3 nucleotides are TGCAGCGTTATCCCGCGGGGACAGTCCTACGAGCAGTACTTC. It yields the protein CSVIPRGQSYEQYF.

V is TRBV2 and J is TRBJ1-5, with TRBD1 identical over 8 bases. This CDR3 spans 14 amino acids. Per germline, CDR1 SNHLY and CDR2 FYNNEI. With 6 bases clipped from V and 7 bases from J, the junction kept 8 bases outside the gene matches. DNA for the CDR3: TGTGCCAGCAGGCGTACAGGGGGGCAGCAGCCCCAGCATTTT. Protein sequence: CASRRTGGQQPQHF. Together with reference TRBV2 and TRBJ1-5, the CDR3 gives the full variable domain: EPEVTQTPSHQVTQMGQEVILRCVPISNHLYFYWYRQILGQKVEFLVSFYNNEISEKSEIFDDQFSVERPDGSNFTLKIRSTKLEDSAMYFCASRRTGGQQPQHFGDGTRLSIL.

The rearrangement links TRBV29-1 to TRBJ2-1; tentative D call: TRBD1 (5 bases). Looked up from germline, CDR1 is SQVTM and CDR2 is ANQGSEA. The V and J ends lost 4 bases and 0 bases respectively, with 10 bases between them. The CDR3 consists of 14 residues. The CDR3 sequence is CSVVGASSYNEQFF. The CDR3 bases are TGCAGCGTTGTTGGGGCCAGCTCCTACAATGAGCAGTTCTTC.

This clone was detected only a few times. The V gene is TRBV29-1, the J gene TRBJ1-1, with D maybe TRBD1 (5 bases). Germline CDR1 SQVTM, CDR2 ANQGSEA. CDR3 length: 15 amino acids. V was pared by 5 bases and J by 3 bases, with 19 bases between. CDR3: CSVREGLRGDTEAFF. DNA of the CDR3: TGCAGCGTTAGGGAGGGACTTCGCGGGGACACTGAAGCTTTCTTT.

V is TRBV30 and J is TRBJ2-1; D uncertain. Trimming took 4 bases from V and 14 from J, leaving 18 bases between them. The CDR3 sequence is 12 residues long. The V gene's germline CDR1 is GTSNPN and CDR2 SVGIG (reference sequence). CDR3 sequence: CAWKLDAQYEFF. CDR3 bases: TGTGCCTGGAAGTTGGACGCGCAATATGAGTTCTTC.

This clone was recorded many times. The chain uses TRBV4-1 and TRBJ2-4, with 8 positions matching TRBD1. V was clipped by 4 bases and J by 8 bases; unmatched bases: 4. The CDR3 consists of 13 residues. CDR1 MGHRA and CDR2 YSYEKL come from the germline V gene. This chain's CDR3 is CASSPRQGYIQYF. In DNA form, the CDR3 reads TGCGCCAGCAGCCCCCGACAGGGGTACATTCAGTACTTC.

This clone was found a few times. V is TRBV29-1 and J is TRBJ2-7, with TRBD1 as a possible D gene (7 bases). CDR1 and CDR2 (germline): SQVTM, ANQGSEA. The germline V and J ends were trimmed by 6 bases and 6 bases, with 12 bases remaining between them. The length of the CDR3 is 11 residues. CDR3 residues: CSVRGTREQYF. The CDR3 DNA follows: TGCAGCGTCAGGGGGACTCGCGAGCAGTACTTC.

V and J are TRBV7-2 and TRBJ2-1, with 8 bases matching TRBD2. Germline trimming cut 8 bases from V and 4 bases from J; bases unmatched to any gene: 10. The CDR3 is 15 residues long. Germline CDR1 reads SGHTA; CDR2 reads FQGNSA. The CDR3 bases are TGTGCCAGCGCGTCCGGAGGCGGGGGGTACAATGAGCAGTTCTTC. It yields the protein CASASGGGGYNEQFF.

The chain joins TRBV18 to TRBJ1-2; TRBD1 aligns across 11 bases. The V gene end was trimmed by 6 bases and the J gene end by 4 bases; junction bases not matched to a gene: 4. Germline assignment: CDR1 KGHSH and CDR2 LQKENI. The CDR3 has 14 amino acids. The DNA for the CDR3 is TGTGCCAGCTCCGCGGGACAGGGGGTCTATGGCTACACCTTC. It is translated as CASSAGQGVYGYTF.

The chain recombines TRBV15 with TRBJ2-1; D call uncertain. V was clipped by 1 base and J by 9 bases, with 10 bases between them. CDR1 and CDR2 (germline): LNHNV, YYDKDF (reference sequence). This CDR3 has 13 residues. The CDR3 region is CATSRAGPFEQFF. In DNA, the CDR3 is TGTGCCACCAGCAGAGCAGGCCCCTTTGAGCAGTTCTTC.

This clone was recorded a few times. The genes are TRBV30 and TRBJ2-3, with D perhaps matching TRBD2 (5 bases). The CDR3 consists of 13 residues. In germline, CDR1 is GTSNPN, CDR2 SVGIG (reference sequence). V gave up 3 bases and J gave up 0 bases, with 7 bases separating them. The CDR3 DNA reads TGTGCCTGGAGCGGACTCAGCACAGATACGCAGTATTTT. This gives the protein CAWSGLSTDTQYF.

This clone came up a few times. This chain links TRBV2 with TRBJ2-1; TRBD2 matches 8 bases. Germline loops: CDR1 SNHLY, CDR2 FYNNEI. The CDR3 runs to 16 residues. V was pared by 4 bases and J by 5 bases, with 10 bases of the junction left unmatched. This CDR3 is CASSATLPGLDNEQFF. The CDR3 DNA follows: TGTGCCAGCAGTGCGACCTTACCGGGACTAGACAATGAGCAGTTCTTC.

This clone turned up a few times. The CDR3 spells CASSLENWDSLAKNIQYF. For the CDR3, the DNA is TGTGCCAGCAGCTTGGAAAATTGGGACTCACTAGCCAAAAACATTCAGTACTTC. The chain has TRBV5-5 and TRBJ2-4, with a weak D call TRBD2 (6 bases). Trimming removed 0 bases at V and 0 bases at J, with 16 bases between. CDR3 length equals 18 residues. CDR1 SGHKS and CDR2 YYEKEE come from the germline V gene (reference sequence). The full variable domain, rest sourced from reference TRBV5-5 and TRBJ2-4, is DAGVTQSPTHLIKTRGQQVTLRCSPISGHKSVSWYQQVLGQGPQFIFQYYEKEERGRGNFPDRFSARQFPNYSSELNVNALLLGDSALYLCASSLENWDSLAKNIQYFGAGTRLSVL.

This clone has a handful of counts. The V gene is TRBV7-6, the J gene TRBJ1-4, with a weak D call TRBD1 (5 bases). Germline V gene data show CDR1 as SGHVS and CDR2 as FNYEAQ. V was cut by 3 bases and J by 0 bases, with 20 bases left in between. The length of the CDR3 is 19 residues. For the CDR3, the DNA is TGTGCCAGCAGCTTTGCCTCAGGGATTCGGAGCCCAACTAATGAAAAACTGTTTTTT. This codes for CASSFASGIRSPTNEKLFF.

The genes are TRBV2 and TRBJ2-7, with D perhaps being TRBD1 or TRBD2 (5 bases each). CDR3 size: 13 residues. Looked up from germline, CDR1 is SNHLY and CDR2 is FYNNEI. V lost 4 bases and J 7 bases, leaving 14 bases between the germline ends. The CDR3 reads CASSVGTVGEQYF. CDR3 coding DNA: TGTGCCAGCAGTGTCGGGACCGTGGGGGAGCAGTACTTC.

This clone was picked up a small number of times. The CDR3 region is CAWGGTGTPQETQYF. Here the CDR3 DNA reads TGTGCCTGGGGCGGGACAGGGACCCCTCAAGAGACCCAGTACTTC. This chain links TRBV30 with TRBJ2-5; 9 bases are a match to TRBD1. J was trimmed by 2 bases and V by 5 bases; bases with no gene match: 9. Germline assignment: CDR1 GTSNPN and CDR2 SVGIG (reference sequence). The CDR3 is made up of 15 amino acids.

This chain links TRBV6-5 with TRBJ2-6, with D possibly being TRBD2 (5 bases). CDR3 length: 13 residues. Germline V gene data show CDR1 as MNHEY and CDR2 as SVGAGI. V shed 9 bases and J shed 4 bases, with 10 bases lying between them. CDR3 loop: CASAGPGANVLTF. The CDR3 coding sequence is TGTGCCAGTGCGGGTCCCGGGGCCAACGTCCTGACTTTC.

This clone has just a few counts. The V and J genes are TRBV20-1 and TRBJ1-1; no firm D call. This CDR3 spans 11 amino acids. The V gene's germline CDR1 is DFQATT and CDR2 SNEGSKA (reference sequence). Trimming cost V 0 bases and J 6 bases, with 5 bases left between them. CDR3 region: CSARDGSEAFF. DNA of the CDR3: TGCAGTGCTAGAGACGGTTCTGAAGCTTTCTTT.

There are a few counts of this clone. V and J are TRBV30 and TRBJ1-1, with a weak D call TRBD1 (6 bases). The germline CDR1 and CDR2 sequences are GTSNPN and SVGIG (reference sequence). V dropped 3 bases and J dropped 0 bases, with 11 bases sitting between them. The CDR3 runs 14 residues. The DNA for the CDR3 is TGTGCCTGGAGGGGGGCGCGGATGAACACTGAAGCTTTCTTT. It yields the protein CAWRGARMNTEAFF.

The V and J genes are TRBV5-4 and TRBJ2-3; no clear D. The V end lost 2 bases, the J end lost 3 bases, and 4 bases lay between the germline ends. The CDR3 consists of 12 residues. Germline-derived CDR1 and CDR2 are SGHNT and YYREEE (reference sequence). For the CDR3, the DNA is TGTGCCAGCAGCTTAGTAACAGATACGCAGTATTTT. Translation: CASSLVTDTQYF.

The chain recombines TRBV5-1 with TRBJ1-2, with 7 bases lining up with TRBD1. CDR3 size: 14 residues. Trimming removed 0 bases from V and 5 bases from J; junction bases left unmatched: 4. In germline, CDR1 is SGHRS, CDR2 YFSETQ. DNA for the CDR3: TGCGCCAGCAGCTTGGAGGGGGCGAAGTATGGCTACACCTTC. It specifies CASSLEGAKYGYTF.

This rearrangement joins TRBV2 to TRBJ1-2, with 9 nucleotides matching TRBD1. Losses at the gene ends were 7 bases for V and 4 bases for J; bases not matched to a gene: 1. Germline values: CDR1 SNHLY, CDR2 FYNNEI. The CDR3 is made up of 12 amino acids. The CDR3 region is CASTDRGYGYTF. The CDR3 nucleotides are TGTGCCAGCACGGACAGGGGCTATGGCTACACCTTC.